The rows below give T cell receptor beta chains drawn from one sample of a study of T cell responses to AZD1222 COVID-19 vaccine. Clones were read by immunoSEQ multiplex PCR, and TCRdb kept only the in-frame ones, dropping some. Here the sample spans around 180,000 clones, roughly nine tenths being singletons. The material was peripheral blood, obtained on day 0 of AZD1222 vaccination. The receptors stem from an adult in good health. Both conserved end residues are part of each CDR3. A D gene is named only where the DNA matches it firmly. Expanded clones are given a class, and other clones once, few, many or no size at all.

.	TRBV4-2	.	TRBJ2-1	TGTGCCAGCAGCCGTATAGCCGGGGTGAGAGTAAGCTCCTACAATGAGCAGTTCTTC	CASSRIAGVRVSSYNEQFF
.	TRBV30	.	TRBJ1-1	TGTGCCTGGAGTGGCAGGGGCAACACTGAAGCTTTCTTT	CAWSGRGNTEAFF
.	TRBV7-9	.	TRBJ1-1	TGTGCCAGCAGCGACACAGTGAACACTGAAGCTTTCTTT	CASSDTVNTEAFF
TRBD2	TRBV5-6	.	TRBJ2-5	TGTGCCAGCAGCTCCGGGACTAGTCTGTACGAAGAGACCCAGTACTTC	CASSSGTSLYEETQYF
.	TRBV5-4	.	TRBJ2-7	TGTGCCAGCAGCCCGGGGGACAGACCCTCCTACGAGCAGTACTTC	CASSPGDRPSYEQYF
TRBD1	TRBV6-5	.	TRBJ1-5	TGTGCCAGCAGTACCAGGGGGCCGGGCAATCAGCCCCAGCATTTT	CASSTRGPGNQPQHF
TRBD2	TRBV9	.	TRBJ2-3	TGTGCCAGTGGACTAGCGGGGGGGCCTACAGATACGCAGTATTTT	CASGLAGGPTDTQYF
.	TRBV7-8	once	TRBJ2-7	TGTGCCAGCAGGAATTACAGGACCGAGCAGTACTTC	CASRNYRTEQYF
TRBD2	TRBV2	.	TRBJ2-3	TGTGCCAGCAGTGAACGGCGCGGGGGGGCAGATACGCAGTATTTT	CASSERRGGADTQYF
.	TRBV6-5	.	TRBJ1-1	TGTGCCAGCCTTCGACAGGCTATGAACACTGAAGCTTTCTTT	CASLRQAMNTEAFF
.	TRBV10-2	.	TRBJ2-5	TGCGCCAGCAACCCACGGGACGTACAAGAGACCCAGTACTTC	CASNPRDVQETQYF
.	TRBV19	once	TRBJ2-5	TGTGCCAGTAGTTGGTCCACCCCCCAAGAGACCCAGTACTTC	CASSWSTPQETQYF
TRBD1	TRBV5-1	.	TRBJ1-1	TGCGCCAGCAGCTTGTCAGGGGGGAACACTGAAGCTTTCTTT	CASSLSGGNTEAFF
TRBD2	TRBV6-2/TRBV6-3	.	TRBJ2-3	TGTGCCAGCAGTCAGGGGACTAGCGGGGGAGGTAATTTT	CASSQGTSGGGNF
.	TRBV5-1	.	TRBJ1-6	TGCGCCAGCACTGGTGGGGATCATAATTCACCCCTCCACTTT	CASTGGDHNSPLHF
TRBD1	TRBV6-2/TRBV6-3	.	TRBJ1-6	TGTGCCAGCAGTTACCCGGGACAGGGGAATCCTAATAATTCACCCCTCCACTTT	CASSYPGQGNPNNSPLHF
.	TRBV12-3/TRBV12-4	.	TRBJ1-5	TGTGCCAGCAGTGAGGGATCACGTCAGCCCCAGCATTTT	CASSEGSRQPQHF
TRBD1	TRBV24-1	.	TRBJ1-2	TGTGCCACCAGGGGCTCGGGACAGGGGAGCTATGGCTACACCTTC	CATRGSGQGSYGYTF
TRBD1	TRBV5-1	.	TRBJ1-1	TGCGCCAGCAGCTCCCAGGGACAGGGTCGAACTGAAGCTTTCTTT	CASSSQGQGRTEAFF
TRBD2	TRBV2	.	TRBJ2-3	TGTGCCAGCAGTTTTCCGGGACTAGCGGGGGAGACCCGGACAGATACGCAGTATTTT	CASSFPGLAGETRTDTQYF
.	TRBV4-2	.	TRBJ2-2	TGTGCCAGCAGCCAAGGGTGGACCGGGGAGCTGTTTTTT	CASSQGWTGELFF
.	TRBV5-4	.	TRBJ2-1	TGTGCCTGGCTCCCTCGGGGGAGCTCCTACAATGAGCAGTTCTTC	CAWLPRGSSYNEQFF
.	TRBV9	.	TRBJ1-1	TGTGCCAGCAGCGTAGGTTCGTTGGACACTGAAGCTTTCTTT	CASSVGSLDTEAFF
.	TRBV11-2	.	TRBJ2-5	TGTGCCAGCAGCTCGTACAGGGACCAAGAGACCCAGTACTTC	CASSSYRDQETQYF
TRBD2	TRBV3-1/TRBV3-2	few	TRBJ2-5	TGTGCCAGCAGCCAAGATATGTTTCGTGCGGGGGGCCGGGACCAAGAGACCCAGTACTTC	CASSQDMFRAGGRDQETQYF
TRBD1	TRBV5-1	few	TRBJ1-3	TGCGCCAGCAGCCGATCGACAGGGGAAACAAACACCATATATTTT	CASSRSTGETNTIYF
.	TRBV30	.	TRBJ2-3	TGTGCCTGGTCCCCGGGAGACACAGATACGCAGTATTTT	CAWSPGDTDTQYF
.	TRBV2	.	TRBJ2-1	TGTGCCAGCAGTGCATCTCGGGGATGGTCCAATGAGCAGTTCTTC	CASSASRGWSNEQFF
.	TRBV19	.	TRBJ1-1	TGTGCCAGTAGCGACGGACGGTCTCACACTGAAGCTTTCTTT	CASSDGRSHTEAFF
TRBD2	TRBV6-5	.	TRBJ2-7	TGTGCCAGCAGTCGGACTAGCGGGGACTACGAGCAGTACTTC	CASSRTSGDYEQYF
.	TRBV11-2	.	TRBJ2-5	TGTGCCAGCAGGGTACAGGGTAGGGAGACCCAGTACTTC	CASRVQGRETQYF
TRBD2	TRBV9	.	TRBJ2-5	TGTGCCAGCAGCGTAGGGGGACTAGCGAACCAAGAGACCCAGTACTTC	CASSVGGLANQETQYF
.	TRBV30	once	TRBJ2-5	TGTGCCTGGGGACCCCAAGCGGAGACCCAGTACTTC	CAWGPQAETQYF
.	TRBV9	.	TRBJ2-6	TGTGCCAGCAGCGTAGTGGGTACCGGGGCCAACGTCCTGACTTTC	CASSVVGTGANVLTF
TRBD1	TRBV2	.	TRBJ1-5	TGTGCCAGCGTTGGACAGGGGACTAATCAGCCCCAGCATTTT	CASVGQGTNQPQHF
TRBD2	TRBV7-2	.	TRBJ2-3	TGTGCCAGCAGCCCTAGCGGGGGGGCCGGAGATACGCAGTATTTT	CASSPSGGAGDTQYF
TRBD1	TRBV12-3/TRBV12-4	.	TRBJ1-2	TGTGCCAGCAGTCCCCGACAGGGGAATGGCTACACCTTC	CASSPRQGNGYTF
.	TRBV15	once	TRBJ2-7	TGTGCCACCAGCAGAGACAGGCGGTACGAGCAGTACTTC	CATSRDRRYEQYF
.	TRBV5-4	.	TRBJ2-5	TGTGCCAGCAGCTTGGGTGGTAAGGCAGGGGGGTCAGAGACCCAGTACTTC	CASSLGGKAGGSETQYF
TRBD2	TRBV14	.	TRBJ2-3	TGTGCCAGCAGCCAGCGGGGAGTAGCGGGCCCCTTCGGCACAGATACGCAGTATTTT	CASSQRGVAGPFGTDTQYF
.	TRBV6-4	once	TRBJ1-6	TGTGCCAGCAGTGAAAGTTCTCGGGGTTCACCCCTCCACTTT	CASSESSRGSPLHF
.	TRBV7-8	.	TRBJ2-3	TGTGCCAGCAGCTTTCGGGGCACAGATACGCAGTATTTT	CASSFRGTDTQYF
TRBD2	TRBV10-3	.	TRBJ2-5	TGTGCCATCAGCCGGACTAGCGGGGGAGGGGAGACCCAGTACTTC	CAISRTSGGGETQYF
.	TRBV9	.	TRBJ1-5	TGTGCCAGCAGCGTAGGGCCACAGGATTCCCAGCATTTT	CASSVGPQDSQHF
TRBD1	TRBV2	.	TRBJ1-5	TGTGCCAGCAGAAACGACCGGGACAGCGAGCCCCAGCATTTT	CASRNDRDSEPQHF
.	TRBV28	.	TRBJ1-6	TGTGCCAGCAGTTTGGGACCTTCACCCCTCCACTTT	CASSLGPSPLHF
TRBD2	TRBV11-1	.	TRBJ2-1	TGTGCCAGCAGCCTGCGGGGACTAGCGGCCCCCAATGAGCAGTTCTTC	CASSLRGLAAPNEQFF
.	TRBV6-1	.	TRBJ1-3	TGTGCCAGCAGTGAAGCGTCGGGTACTGGAAACACCATATATTTT	CASSEASGTGNTIYF
TRBD1	TRBV7-2	few	TRBJ1-2	TGTGCCAGCAGCACCCGGACAGGGGAAACTAACTATGGCTACACCTTC	CASSTRTGETNYGYTF
.	TRBV5-1	once	TRBJ2-3	TGCGCCAGCAGGCCCTCCCAGGGGTACGGCACAGATACGCAGTATTTT	CASRPSQGYGTDTQYF
.	TRBV7-2	.	TRBJ2-5	TGTGCCAGCAGCTTAGGAGGGGTGTTTCGAGAGACCCAGTACTTC	CASSLGGVFRETQYF
TRBD2	TRBV5-4	.	TRBJ2-7	TGTGCCAGCAGCCTAGAGACTAGCGGGTTTACCTACGAGCAGTACTTC	CASSLETSGFTYEQYF
TRBD1	TRBV27	.	TRBJ2-2	TGTGCCAGCCGGGACAGACCGAACACCGGGGAGCTGTTTTTT	CASRDRPNTGELFF
.	TRBV5-5	.	TRBJ2-1	TGTGCCAGCAACCCAGCAGTCAAAGCATACAATGAGCAGTTCTTC	CASNPAVKAYNEQFF
TRBD1	TRBV9	.	TRBJ2-7	TGTGCCAGCAGCGTAGGATCTGGACAGGGGGCCTACGAGCAGTACTTC	CASSVGSGQGAYEQYF
TRBD1	TRBV7-2	once	TRBJ1-2	TGTGCCAGCAGCTTAGCCTGGACAGGGCGGATCGTCACCTTC	CASSLAWTGRIVTF